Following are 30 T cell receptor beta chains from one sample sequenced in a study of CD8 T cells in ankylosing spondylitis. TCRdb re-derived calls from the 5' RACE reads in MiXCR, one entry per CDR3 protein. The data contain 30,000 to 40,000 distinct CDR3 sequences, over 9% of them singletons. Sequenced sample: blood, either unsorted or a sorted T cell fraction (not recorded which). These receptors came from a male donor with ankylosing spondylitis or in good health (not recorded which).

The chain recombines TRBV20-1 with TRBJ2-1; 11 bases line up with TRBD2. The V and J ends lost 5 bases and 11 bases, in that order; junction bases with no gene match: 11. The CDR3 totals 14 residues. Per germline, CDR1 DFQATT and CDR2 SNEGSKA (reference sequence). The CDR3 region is CSAYTSGRNNKQFF. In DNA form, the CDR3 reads TGCAGTGCTTATACTAGCGGGAGAAATAATAAGCAGTTCTTC.

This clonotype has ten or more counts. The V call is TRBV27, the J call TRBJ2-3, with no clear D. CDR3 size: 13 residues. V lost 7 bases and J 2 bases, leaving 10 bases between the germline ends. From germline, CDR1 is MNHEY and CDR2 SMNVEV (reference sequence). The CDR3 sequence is CASMRYLTDTQYF. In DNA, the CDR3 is TGTGCCAGCATGCGGTACCTCACAGATACGCAGTATTTT.

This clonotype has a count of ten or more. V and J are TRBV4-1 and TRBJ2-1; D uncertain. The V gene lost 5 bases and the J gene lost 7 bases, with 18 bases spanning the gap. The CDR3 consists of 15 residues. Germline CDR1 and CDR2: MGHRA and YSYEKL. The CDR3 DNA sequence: TGCGCCAGCAGCGCCCCAGTTGGGGTTGGGAATGAGCAGTTCTTC. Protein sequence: CASSAPVGVGNEQFF.

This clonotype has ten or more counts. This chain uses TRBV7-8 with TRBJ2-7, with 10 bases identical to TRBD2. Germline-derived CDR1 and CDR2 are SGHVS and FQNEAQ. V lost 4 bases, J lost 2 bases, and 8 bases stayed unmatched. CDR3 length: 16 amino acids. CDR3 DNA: TGTGCCAGCAGCTATGTCTCAACTAGCGGGACCTACGAGCAGTACTTC. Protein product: CASSYVSTSGTYEQYF.

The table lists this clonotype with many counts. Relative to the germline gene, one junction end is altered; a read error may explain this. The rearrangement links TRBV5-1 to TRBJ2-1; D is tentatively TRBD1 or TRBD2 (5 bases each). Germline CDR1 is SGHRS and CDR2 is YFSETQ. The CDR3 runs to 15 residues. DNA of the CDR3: TGCGCCAGCATCTTGGGCAGGGACGCCTACAATGAGCAGTTCTTC. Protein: CASILGRDAYNEQFF.

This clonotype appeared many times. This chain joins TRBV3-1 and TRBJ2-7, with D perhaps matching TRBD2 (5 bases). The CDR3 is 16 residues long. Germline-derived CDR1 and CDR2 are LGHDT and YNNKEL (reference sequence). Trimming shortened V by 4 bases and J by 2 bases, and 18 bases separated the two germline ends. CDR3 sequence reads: CASSPQVGTGTYEQYF. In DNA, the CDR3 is TGTGCCAGCAGCCCCCAAGTCGGTACGGGGACCTACGAGCAGTACTTC.

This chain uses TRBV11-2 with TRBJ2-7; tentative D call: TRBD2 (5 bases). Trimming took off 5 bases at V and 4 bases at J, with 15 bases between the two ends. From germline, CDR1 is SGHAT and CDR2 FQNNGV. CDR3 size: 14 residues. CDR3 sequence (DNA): TGTGCCAGCAGCCCTGGAGACGGACTTTACGAGCAGTACTTC. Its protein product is CASSPGDGLYEQYF.

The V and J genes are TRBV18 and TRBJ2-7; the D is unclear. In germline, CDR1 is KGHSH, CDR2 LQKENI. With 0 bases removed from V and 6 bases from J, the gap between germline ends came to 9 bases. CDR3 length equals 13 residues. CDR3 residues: CASSPPHRIEQYF. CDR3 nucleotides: TGTGCCAGCTCACCACCGCATAGAATCGAGCAGTACTTC.

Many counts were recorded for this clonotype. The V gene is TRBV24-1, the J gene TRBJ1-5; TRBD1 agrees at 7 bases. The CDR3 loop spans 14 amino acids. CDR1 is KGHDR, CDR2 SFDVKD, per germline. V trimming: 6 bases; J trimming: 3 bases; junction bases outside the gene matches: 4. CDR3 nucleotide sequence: TGTGCCACCAGTCTAGACAGGGTCAATCAGCCCCAGCATTTT. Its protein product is CATSLDRVNQPQHF.

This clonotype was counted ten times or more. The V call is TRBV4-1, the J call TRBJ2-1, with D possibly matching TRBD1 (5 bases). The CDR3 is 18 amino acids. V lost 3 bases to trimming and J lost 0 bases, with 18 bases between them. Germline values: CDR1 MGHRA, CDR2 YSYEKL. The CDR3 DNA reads TGCGCCAGCAGCCACAATGGAACAGGTAGACGCTCCTACAATGAGCAGTTCTTC. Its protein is CASSHNGTGRRSYNEQFF.

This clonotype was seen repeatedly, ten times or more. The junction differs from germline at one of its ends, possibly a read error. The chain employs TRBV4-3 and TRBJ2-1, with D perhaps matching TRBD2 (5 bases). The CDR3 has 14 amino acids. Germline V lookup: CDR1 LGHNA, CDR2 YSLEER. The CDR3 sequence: CASSQDRRSNGQFF. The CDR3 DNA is TGCGCCAGCAGCCAAGATCGGAGGTCTAATGGGCAGTTCTTC.

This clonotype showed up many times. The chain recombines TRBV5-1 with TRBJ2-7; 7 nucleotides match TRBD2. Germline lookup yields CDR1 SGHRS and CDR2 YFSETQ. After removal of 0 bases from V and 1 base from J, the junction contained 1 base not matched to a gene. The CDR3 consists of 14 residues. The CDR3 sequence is CASSLGGGSYEQYF. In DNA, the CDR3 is TGCGCCAGCAGCTTGGGCGGGGGATCCTACGAGCAGTACTTC.

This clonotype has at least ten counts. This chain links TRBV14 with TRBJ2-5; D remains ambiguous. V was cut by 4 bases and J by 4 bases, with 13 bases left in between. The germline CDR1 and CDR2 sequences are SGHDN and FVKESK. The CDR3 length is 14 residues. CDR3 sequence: CASSRIGPAETQYF. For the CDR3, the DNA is TGTGCCAGCAGCCGAATAGGGCCGGCAGAGACCCAGTACTTC.

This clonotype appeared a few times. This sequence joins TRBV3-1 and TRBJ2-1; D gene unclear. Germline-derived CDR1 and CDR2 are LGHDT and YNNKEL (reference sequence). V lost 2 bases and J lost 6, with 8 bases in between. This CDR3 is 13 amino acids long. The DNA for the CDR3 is TGTGCCAGCAGCCAAAGTTTAGGCAATGAGCAGTTCTTC. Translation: CASSQSLGNEQFF.

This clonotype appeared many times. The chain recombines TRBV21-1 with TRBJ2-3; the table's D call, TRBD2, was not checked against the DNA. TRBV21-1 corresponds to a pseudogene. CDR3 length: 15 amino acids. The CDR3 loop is CASSTLAGGPDTQYF. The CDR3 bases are TGTGCCAGCAGTACACTAGCGGGAGGCCCAGATACGCAGTATTTT.

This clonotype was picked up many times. The CDR3 DNA follows: TGTGCCACCAGCAGAGGGGACCACCAAGAGACCCAGTACTTC. This gives the protein CATSRGDHQETQYF. J is TRBJ2-5 and V is TRBV15; D might be TRBD1 or TRBD2, each matching 5 bases. Germline V CDR1 and CDR2: LNHNV, YYDKDF (reference sequence). Deletions cut 1 base from V and 0 bases from J, with 6 bases between. The CDR3 consists of 14 residues.

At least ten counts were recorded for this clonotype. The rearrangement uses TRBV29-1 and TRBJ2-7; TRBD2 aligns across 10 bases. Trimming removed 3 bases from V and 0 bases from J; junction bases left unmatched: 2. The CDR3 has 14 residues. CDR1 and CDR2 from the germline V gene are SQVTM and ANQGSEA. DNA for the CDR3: TGCAGCGTTGAGCCTAGCGGGAGCTCCTACGAGCAGTACTTC. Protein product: CSVEPSGSSYEQYF.

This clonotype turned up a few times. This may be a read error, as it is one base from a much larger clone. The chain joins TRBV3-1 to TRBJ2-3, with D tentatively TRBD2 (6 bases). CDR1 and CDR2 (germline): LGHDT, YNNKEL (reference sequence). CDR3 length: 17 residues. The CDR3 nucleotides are TGTGCCACCAGCCAATTATTCGGACTATCAGATTCAGATACGCAGTATTTT. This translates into CATSQLFGLSDSDTQYF.

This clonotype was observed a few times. The CDR3 nucleotides are TGTGCCAGCAGTGATCGGATTACTAGCACAGATACGCAGTATTTT. It codes for CASSDRITSTDTQYF. The J gene is TRBJ2-3, the V gene TRBV2; no firm D call. The V end was cut by 3 bases, the J end by 0 bases, with 10 bases between. From germline, CDR1 is SNHLY and CDR2 FYNNEI. The CDR3 is made up of 15 amino acids.

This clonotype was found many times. The CDR3 DNA reads TGCAGTGCCATCCCGCTGGGCGAGACCCAGTACTTC. The encoded protein is CSAIPLGETQYF. The chain has TRBV20-1 and TRBJ2-5, with D unresolved. Looked up from germline, CDR1 is DFQATT and CDR2 is SNEGSKA (reference sequence). V was clipped by 6 bases and J by 5 bases, with 13 bases between them. The CDR3 contains 12 residues.

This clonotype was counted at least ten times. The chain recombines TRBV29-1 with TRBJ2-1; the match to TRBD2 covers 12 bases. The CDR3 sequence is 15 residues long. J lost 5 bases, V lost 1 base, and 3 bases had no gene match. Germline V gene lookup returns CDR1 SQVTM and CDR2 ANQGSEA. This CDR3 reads CSVEGRLAGDNEQFF. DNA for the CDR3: TGCAGCGTTGAAGGAAGACTAGCGGGAGACAATGAGCAGTTCTTC.

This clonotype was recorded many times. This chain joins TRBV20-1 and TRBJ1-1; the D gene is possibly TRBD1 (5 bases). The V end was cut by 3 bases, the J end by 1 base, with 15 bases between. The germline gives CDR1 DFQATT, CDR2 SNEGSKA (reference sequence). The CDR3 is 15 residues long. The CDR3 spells CSARGLGHRNTEAFF. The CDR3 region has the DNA TGCAGTGCTAGGGGGCTGGGTCACCGGAACACTGAAGCTTTCTTT.

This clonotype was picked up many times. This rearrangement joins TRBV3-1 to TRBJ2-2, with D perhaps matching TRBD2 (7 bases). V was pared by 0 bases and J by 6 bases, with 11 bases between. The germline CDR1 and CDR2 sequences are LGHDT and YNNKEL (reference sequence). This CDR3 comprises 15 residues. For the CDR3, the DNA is TGTGCCAGCAGCCAAGAAGGGGGGGGCTCCGGGGAGCTGTTTTTT. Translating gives CASSQEGGGSGELFF. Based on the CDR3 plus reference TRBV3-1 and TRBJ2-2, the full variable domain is DTAVSQTPKYLVTQMGNDKSIKCEQNLGHDTMYWYKQDSKKFLKIMFSYNNKELIINETVPNRFSPKSPDKAHLNLHINSLELGDSAVYFCASSQEGGGSGELFFGEGSRLTVL.

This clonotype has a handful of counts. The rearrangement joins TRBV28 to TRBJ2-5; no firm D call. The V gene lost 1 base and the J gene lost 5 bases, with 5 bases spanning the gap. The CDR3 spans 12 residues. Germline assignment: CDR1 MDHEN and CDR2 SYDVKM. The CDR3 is CASSLSMETQYF. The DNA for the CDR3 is TGTGCCAGCAGTTTATCCATGGAGACCCAGTACTTC.

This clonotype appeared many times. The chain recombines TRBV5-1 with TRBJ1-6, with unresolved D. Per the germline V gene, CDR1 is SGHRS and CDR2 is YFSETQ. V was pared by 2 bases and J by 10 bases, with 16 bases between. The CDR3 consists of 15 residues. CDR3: CASSFQGKMESPLHF. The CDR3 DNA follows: TGCGCCAGCAGCTTCCAAGGGAAGATGGAATCACCCCTCCACTTT.

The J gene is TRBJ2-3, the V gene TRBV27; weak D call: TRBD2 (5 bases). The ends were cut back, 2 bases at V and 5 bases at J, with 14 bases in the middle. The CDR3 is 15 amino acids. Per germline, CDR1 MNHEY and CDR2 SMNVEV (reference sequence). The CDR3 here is CASSLNGRSGDTQYF. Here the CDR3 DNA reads TGTGCCAGCAGTTTAAACGGACGGAGCGGAGATACGCAGTATTTT.

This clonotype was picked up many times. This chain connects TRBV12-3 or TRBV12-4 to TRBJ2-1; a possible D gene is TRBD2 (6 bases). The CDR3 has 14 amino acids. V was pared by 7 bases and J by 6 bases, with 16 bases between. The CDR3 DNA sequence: TGTGCCAGCAATTTTCGGAGCGGGCGCAATGAGCAGTTCTTC. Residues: CASNFRSGRNEQFF.

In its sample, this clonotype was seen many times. CDR3 nucleotides: TGTGCCAGCAGTACAGTAGGGAACACTGAAGCTTTCTTT. This sequence encodes CASSTVGNTEAFF. The genes are TRBV12-3 or TRBV12-4 and TRBJ1-1; D is uncertain. The CDR3 totals 13 residues. V lost 5 bases to trimming and J lost 1 base, with 8 bases between them.

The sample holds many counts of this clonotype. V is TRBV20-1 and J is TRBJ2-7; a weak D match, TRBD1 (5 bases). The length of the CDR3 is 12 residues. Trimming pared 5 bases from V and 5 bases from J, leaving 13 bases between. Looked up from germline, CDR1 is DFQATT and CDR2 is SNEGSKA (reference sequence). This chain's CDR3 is CSAEFQGDEQYF. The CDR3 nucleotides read TGCAGTGCTGAGTTCCAAGGGGACGAGCAGTACTTC.

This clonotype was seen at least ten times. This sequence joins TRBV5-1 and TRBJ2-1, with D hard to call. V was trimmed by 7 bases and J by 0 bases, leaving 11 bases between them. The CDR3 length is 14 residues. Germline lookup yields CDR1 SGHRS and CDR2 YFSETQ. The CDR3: CASYDPSSYNEQFF. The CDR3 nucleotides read TGCGCCAGCTACGACCCAAGCTCCTACAATGAGCAGTTCTTC.